This T cell receptor beta chain appears in the sequencing data of a study of shared clonotypes between healthy human individuals. Study-level findings and limits: A limitation of the genetic and exposure-history diversity represented arose from few donors.

Details on this clone: What it binds is unknown.

Using approximately 200 ng DNA, around 30,000 T cell genomes, the sorted-subset replicate PCRs were run. Profiled with immunoSEQ multiplex PCR; TCRdb holds only in-frame clones, not every one. Of under 2.5 million clones in the sample, roughly 90% were seen once. The receptor was isolated from a man between 18 and 35 years old in good health. Some clones in this sample may be carry-over from other donors' samples. Sequencing was done on a sample of naive CD4+ T cells from PBMCs. Subset here: CD45RA+ positively selected.

This CDR3 is CASSLRASSGGYNEQFF. CDR3 nucleotides: TGTGCCAGCAGCTTAAGGGCCTCTAGCGGGGGATACAATGAGCAGTTCTTC. This chain connects TRBV7-3 to TRBJ2-1; 10 nucleotides agree with TRBD2. The CDR3 runs 17 residues. Germline CDR1 reads SGHTA; CDR2 reads FQGTGA. With 1 base clipped from V and 4 bases from J, the junction kept 7 bases outside the gene matches.